The 30 T cell receptor beta chains in this list originate from one sample, sequenced in a study of glioma-infiltrating T cells. TCR alpha and beta CDR3 regions were amplified from RNA using iRepertoire nested multiplex PCR. TCRdb re-called the multiplex PCR reads through MiXCR, storing one row per CDR3 protein. The sample contains roughly 350,000 distinct CDR3 sequences, 41% of which appear only once. Sequences were obtained from glioma tissue, nonneoplastic brain tissue, or PBMCs (not recorded which). The receptors were gathered from a human donor with low-grade glioma or glioblastoma, undergoing nonglioma brain surgery, or in good health (not recorded which).

The gene calls are TRBV25-1 and TRBJ2-3; D may match TRBD1 or TRBD2 (6 bases each). Trimming pared 4 bases from V and 2 bases from J, leaving 13 bases between. The germline gives CDR1 MGHDK, CDR2 SYGVNS. There are 15 residues in the CDR3. The CDR3: CASSASGAYTDTQYF. The CDR3 region has the DNA TGTGCCAGCAGTGCATCGGGGGCTTACACAGATACGCAGTATTTT.

The DNA of the CDR3 is TGTGCCACCAGTGCTCACCCAGGACAGCCTAACTATGGCTACACCTTC. Protein product: CATSAHPGQPNYGYTF. The genes are TRBV24-1 and TRBJ1-2; the D gene is possibly TRBD1 (6 bases). Trimming shortened V by 5 bases and J by 0 bases, and 15 bases separated the two germline ends. The CDR3 covers 16 residues. Germline-derived CDR1 and CDR2 are KGHDR and SFDVKD.

This clonotype was picked up a small number of times. The chain is built from TRBV6-2 or TRBV6-3 and TRBJ1-4, with unresolved D. Trimming took 2 bases from V and 2 from J, leaving 15 bases between them. CDR1 MNHEY and CDR2 SVGEGT come from the germline V gene. The CDR3 is 17 amino acids. CDR3 in amino acids: CASSYKRMMYTNEKLFF. The CDR3 region has the DNA TGTGCCAGCAGTTACAAACGGATGATGTACACTAATGAAAAACTGTTTTTT.

This clonotype was seen at least ten times. The V gene is TRBV28, the J gene TRBJ2-5; D ambiguous. V was clipped by 3 bases and J by 6 bases, with 17 bases between them. This CDR3 is 15 amino acids long. Per the germline V gene, CDR1 is MDHEN and CDR2 is SYDVKM. CDR3 in DNA: TGTGCCAGCAGTTTTGATTGGGGATCTATGAAGACCCAGTACTTC. Its translation is CASSFDWGSMKTQYF.

As for this clonotype: One end of the junction does not line up with germline, which may come from a read error. The chain uses TRBV4-3 and TRBJ2-1; 11 positions match TRBD2. The CDR3 runs 15 residues. Germline V gene data show CDR1 as LGHNA and CDR2 as YSLEER. The chain's CDR3 is CASSQELAGGNGQFF. The CDR3, as DNA: TGCGCCAGCAGCCAAGAGTTAGCGGGAGGGAATGGGCAGTTCTTC.

This sequence joins TRBV28 and TRBJ1-2; 7 bases line up with TRBD1. This CDR3 contains 14 residues. Germline V gene lookup returns CDR1 MDHEN and CDR2 SYDVKM. Trimming cost V 5 bases and J 4 bases; bases outside gene matches: 7. The CDR3 is CASSLGDSSYGYTF. The CDR3 coding sequence is TGTGCCAGCAGTCTGGGGGACAGTAGCTATGGCTACACCTTC.

This clonotype was counted between two and nine times. The rearrangement links TRBV20-1 to TRBJ1-5; the match to TRBD1 covers 10 bases. Unmatched junction bases numbered 4, after V lost 6 bases and J lost 5 bases. The germline V gene encodes CDR1 DFQATT and CDR2 SNEGSKA (reference sequence). The CDR3 loop spans 13 amino acids. The CDR3 sequence is CSATGTGDQPQHF. The CDR3 DNA reads TGCAGTGCAACCGGGACAGGGGATCAGCCCCAGCATTTT.

The chain is built from TRBV4-1 and TRBJ2-1; 11 nucleotides match TRBD1. This CDR3 is built from 17 residues. V gave up 4 bases and J gave up 9 bases; unmatched junction bases: 14. CDR1 is MGHRA and CDR2 is YSYEKL in the germline V gene. The CDR3 is CASSPLDRGQARAEQFF. CDR3 nucleotide sequence: TGCGCCAGCAGCCCCCTGGACAGGGGGCAAGCTCGAGCTGAGCAGTTCTTC.

The chain carries TRBV15 and TRBJ1-1; D gene uncertain. CDR1 and CDR2 from the germline V gene are LNHNV and YYDKDF (reference sequence). The germline V and J ends were trimmed by 2 bases and 5 bases, with 6 bases remaining between them. The CDR3 loop spans 12 amino acids. The CDR3 loop is CATSRLSTEAFF. CDR3 nucleotide sequence: TGTGCCACCAGCAGATTAAGTACTGAAGCTTTCTTT.

Here the CDR3 reads CASSLGRIRDRIAKNIQYF. In DNA, the CDR3 is TGTGCCAGCAGTTTAGGTCGGATTAGGGACAGAATAGCCAAAAACATTCAGTACTTC. The J gene is TRBJ2-4, the V gene TRBV28, with 7 bases matching TRBD1. J lost 0 bases, V lost 2 bases, and 13 bases had no gene match. This CDR3 region has 19 residues. Germline CDR1 and CDR2: MDHEN and SYDVKM.

The J gene is TRBJ2-7, the V gene TRBV24-1; 10 bases agree with TRBD1. Trimming took 4 bases from V and 5 from J; bases not matched to a gene: 7. The CDR3 consists of 15 residues. The germline V gene encodes CDR1 KGHDR and CDR2 SFDVKD. The CDR3 is CATSDAGQGSNEQYF. The CDR3 DNA reads as TGTGCCACCAGTGACGCGGGACAGGGGTCCAACGAGCAGTACTTC.

This chain uses TRBV7-9 with TRBJ2-1, with TRBD2 as a possible D gene (7 bases). The length of the CDR3 is 15 residues. The V and J ends lost 3 bases and 3 bases respectively, with 12 bases between them. CDR1 is SEHNR, CDR2 FQNEAQ, per germline (reference sequence). In nucleotides, the CDR3 is TGTGCCAGCAGCTTTAGGGGGAGGGTCTACAATGAGCAGTTCTTC. Its protein product is CASSFRGRVYNEQFF.

The chain employs TRBV9 and TRBJ2-3; D possibly corresponds to TRBD2 (6 bases). The germline V gene has CDR1 SGDLS and CDR2 YYNGEE. Trimming stripped 4 bases from V and 2 bases from J, with 14 bases between. CDR3 length: 15 amino acids. CDR3 in amino acids: CASSPRDSNTDTQYF. CDR3 bases: TGTGCCAGCAGCCCCCGGGACTCCAACACAGATACGCAGTATTTT.

This clonotype was detected a few times. This sequence joins TRBV6-1 and TRBJ2-3, with a tentative D call TRBD2 (6 bases). The germline CDR1 and CDR2 sequences are MNHNS and SASEGT. Trimming took off 8 bases at V and 0 bases at J, with 15 bases between the two ends. The CDR3 consists of 15 residues. The CDR3 DNA reads as TGTGCCAGCGGACTAAGGAGCGGGAGCACAGATACGCAGTATTTT. Translation: CASGLRSGSTDTQYF.

J is TRBJ2-1 and V is TRBV20-1; D gene unclear. CDR1 and CDR2 (germline): DFQATT, SNEGSKA (reference sequence). V was clipped by 4 bases and J by 7 bases, with 14 bases between them. The CDR3 loop spans 13 amino acids. The CDR3 bases are TGCAGTGCTAATGAGCCCATGGGTAATGAGCAGTTCTTC. Amino acid sequence: CSANEPMGNEQFF.

Worth noting for this clonotype: A read error is possible here, since a much larger clone lies one base away. The V call is TRBV28, the J call TRBJ1-1, with D possibly being TRBD1 (6 bases). The length of the CDR3 is 14 residues. Trimming shortened V by 6 bases and J by 3 bases, and 14 bases separated the two germline ends. Germline lookup yields CDR1 MDHEN and CDR2 SYDVKM. The CDR3 sequence is CASRVGQYYTEAFF. For the CDR3, the DNA is TGTGCCAGCAGGGTAGGACAGTATTACACTGAAGCTTTCTTT.

The V call is TRBV2, the J call TRBJ1-6, with D tentatively TRBD1 (6 bases). V was pared by 9 bases and J by 8 bases, with 14 bases between. The CDR3 contains 13 residues. Germline V CDR1 and CDR2: SNHLY, FYNNEI. CDR3 sequence: CASAGQRDSPLHF. CDR3 coding DNA: TGTGCCAGTGCAGGACAGAGAGATTCACCCCTCCACTTT.

Comment on this clonotype: A much larger clone differs by one base, so this may be a read error. This rearrangement joins TRBV28 to TRBJ2-7, with no clear D. This CDR3 has 14 amino acids. Per germline, CDR1 MDHEN and CDR2 SYDVKM. Trimming removed 1 base from V and 7 bases from J, with 14 bases in between. The CDR3 DNA reads TGTGCCAGCAGTTTATCCGTACCCTCCCAGGAGCAGTACTTC. This codes for CASSLSVPSQEQYF.

CDR3 sequence reads: CASSWRAYEQYF. The CDR3 region has the DNA TGTGCCAGCAGTTGGCGGGCCTACGAGCAGTACTTC. The V gene is TRBV6-2 or TRBV6-3, the J gene TRBJ2-7; TRBD2 is a possible D gene (5 bases). V lost 4 bases, J lost 2 bases, and 6 bases lay in between. This CDR3 is 12 amino acids long. From germline, CDR1 is MNHEY and CDR2 SVGEGT.

The chain has TRBV20-1 and TRBJ2-7; 9 positions match TRBD1. The CDR3 loop spans 15 amino acids. J was trimmed by 5 bases and V by 3 bases; bases with no gene match: 11. Germline CDR1 DFQATT, CDR2 SNEGSKA (reference sequence). Written as DNA, the CDR3 is TGCAGTGCTAGGGGAGCCGGGACAGGGATGAACGAGCAGTACTTC. It is translated as CSARGAGTGMNEQYF.

At least ten counts were recorded for this clonotype. The chain is built from TRBV24-1 and TRBJ2-1, with TRBD1 identical over 8 bases. The CDR3 spans 16 residues. The V gene end was trimmed by 0 bases and the J gene end by 6 bases; junction bases not matched to a gene: 6. Germline V gene sequence: CDR1 KGHDR, CDR2 SFDVKD. CDR3 residues: CATSDLGTGPVNEQFF. CDR3 nucleotide sequence: TGTGCCACCAGTGATTTGGGGACAGGCCCTGTCAATGAGCAGTTCTTC.

Concerning this clonotype itself: Germline and junction disagree at one end, which may indicate a read error. J is TRBJ1-2 and V is TRBV4-1; tentatively, D is TRBD1 (5 bases). Germline V gene sequence: CDR1 MGHRA, CDR2 YSYEKL. The CDR3 sequence is 13 residues long. CDR3 in amino acids: CASSLGGGYGYIF. The CDR3 DNA follows: TGCGCCAGCAGCCTGGGGGGTGGTTATGGCTACATCTTC.

About this clonotype: The CDR3 carries no conserved terminal phenylalanine or tryptophan, so it likely arises from a read error. The rearrangement joins TRBV3-1 to TRBJ2-5; the D is unclear. Germline V gives CDR1 LGHDT, CDR2 YNNKEL (reference sequence). The CDR3 extends over 13 amino acids. The ends were cut back, 8 bases at V and 1 base at J, with 11 bases in the middle. CDR3 in amino acids: CASGLQTQETQYV. CDR3 DNA: TGTGCCAGCGGGCTGCAAACCCAAGAGACCCAGTACGTC.

The rearrangement joins TRBV20-1 to TRBJ1-6; D remains unclear. The CDR3 runs 12 residues. The germline gives CDR1 DFQATT, CDR2 SNEGSKA (reference sequence). V was cut by 0 bases and J by 9 bases, with 6 bases left in between. The CDR3 bases are TGCAGTGCTAGAGATCGGGGTTCACCCCTCCACTTT. The encoded protein is CSARDRGSPLHF.

As concerns this clonotype: A much larger clonotype is one base distant, so this may be a read error. The chain recombines TRBV27 with TRBJ1-1, with TRBD1 matching over 11 bases. This CDR3 comprises 16 residues. The V gene's germline CDR1 is MNHEY and CDR2 SMNVEV (reference sequence). DNA for the CDR3: TGTGCCAGCAGTACAATTGGACAGGGGGCCAGCACTAAAGCTTTCTTT. This sequence encodes CASSTIGQGASTKAFF.

The V call is TRBV28, the J call TRBJ2-1, with TRBD2 as a possible D gene (5 bases). Trimming left V 6 bases short and J 0 bases short, with 15 bases between. CDR1 MDHEN and CDR2 SYDVKM come from the germline V gene. This CDR3 has 16 residues. The CDR3 is CASRKSGQSSYNEQFF. The CDR3 DNA follows: TGTGCCAGCAGAAAAAGCGGTCAAAGCTCCTACAATGAGCAGTTCTTC.

This clonotype was counted many times. The V call is TRBV6-1, the J call TRBJ2-7, with TRBD2 identical over 8 bases. V lost 6 bases and J lost 0; bases outside the gene matches: 16. The germline V gene encodes CDR1 MNHNS and CDR2 SASEGT. The CDR3 is made up of 18 amino acids. The CDR3 loop is CASSHRSLKRGSSYEQYF. The CDR3 nucleotides are TGTGCCAGCAGCCACCGTTCTCTAAAGCGGGGGAGCTCCTACGAGCAGTACTTC.

The chain couples TRBV4-1 to TRBJ2-7; TRBD2 agrees at 10 bases. In germline, CDR1 is MGHRA, CDR2 YSYEKL. The CDR3 sequence is 17 residues long. The ends lost 2 bases at V and 3 bases at J; junction bases unmatched: 10. In DNA, the CDR3 is TGCGCCAGCAGCCAACCGATGAGCGGGAGGGCCCTCTACGAGCAGTACTTC. It codes for CASSQPMSGRALYEQYF.

The gene calls are TRBV7-2 and TRBJ2-7, with D hard to call. The CDR3 is made up of 13 amino acids. Germline assignment: CDR1 SGHTA and CDR2 FQGNSA. The germline V and J ends were trimmed by 9 bases and 10 bases, with 22 bases remaining between them. The CDR3 loop is CASSLITDSPQYF. For the CDR3, the DNA is TGTGCCAGTAGCCTCATCACAGACTCCCCTCAGTACTTC. The complete variable domain, with remaining parts taken from reference TRBV7-2 and TRBJ2-7, reads GAGVSQSPSNKVTEKGKDVELRCDPISGHTALYWYRQSLGQGLEFLIYFQGNSAPDKSGLPSDRFSAERTGGSVSTLTIQRTQQEDSAVYLCASSLITDSPQYFGPGTRLTVT.

This clonotype was observed a handful of times. The genes are TRBV6-2 or TRBV6-3 and TRBJ2-1; D may be TRBD1 (6 bases). CDR1 MNHEY and CDR2 SVGEGT come from the germline V gene. The CDR3 spans 17 residues. V shed 4 bases and J shed 1 base, with 17 bases lying between them. This CDR3 reads CASSSIPTGRSYNEQFF. The CDR3 region has the DNA TGTGCCAGCAGTTCTATACCTACAGGGAGATCCTACAATGAGCAGTTCTTC.